Presented here are 9 T cell receptor beta chains from one specimen sequenced in a study of T cells in Graves' hyperthyroidism and ophthalmopathy. Amplification of TCR beta CDR3 regions was performed using RNA transcripts as template. With the HTBI primer set, the TCR CDR3 went through a first round of RT-PCR. TCRdb independently ran MiXCR on the multiplex PCR reads; one entry per CDR3 protein. This sample has about 560,000 distinct CDR3 sequences, with over 15% found just once. The sequencing input was blood. The receptors here all came from a woman under 30 with Graves' hyperthyroidism.

The gene calls are TRBV6-1 and TRBJ1-5, with 7 bases identical to TRBD1. Germline CDR1 reads MNHNS; CDR2 reads SASEGT. V lost 5 bases to trimming and J lost 6 bases; unmatched junction nucleotides: 4. The length of the CDR3 is 13 residues. CDR3 in amino acids: CASSTGVVQPQHF. The CDR3 coding sequence is TGTGCCAGCAGTACAGGGGTGGTTCAGCCCCAGCATTTT.

The sample holds a few counts of this clonotype. This rearrangement joins TRBV24-1 to TRBJ2-7; TRBD2 aligns across 8 bases. This CDR3 is 15 amino acids long. Trimming at V came to 4 bases and at J to 6 bases, leaving 10 bases not matched to a gene. CDR1 is KGHDR, CDR2 SFDVKD, per germline. The CDR3 is CATSDPSGSTSEQYF. CDR3 in DNA: TGTGCCACCAGTGACCCGAGCGGGAGTACAAGCGAGCAGTACTTC.

This clonotype was seen at least ten times. This chain joins TRBV2 and TRBJ1-2, with unresolved D. V was cut by 7 bases and J by 8 bases, with 14 bases left in between. CDR3 length: 12 residues. Per the germline V gene, CDR1 is SNHLY and CDR2 is FYNNEI. CDR3 residues: CASTQVRPGYTF. In DNA, the CDR3 is TGTGCCAGCACCCAAGTTAGGCCCGGCTACACCTTC.

This clonotype was detected many times. The rearrangement joins TRBV2 to TRBJ2-1; maybe TRBD1 (6 bases). Per germline, CDR1 SNHLY and CDR2 FYNNEI. V gave up 2 bases and J gave up 8 bases, with 10 bases separating them. The CDR3 has 13 amino acids. The CDR3 loop is CASSEFEGDEQFF. The CDR3 DNA sequence: TGTGCCAGCAGTGAATTTGAGGGGGATGAGCAGTTCTTC. The whole variable domain, remainder taken from reference TRBV2 and TRBJ2-1, is EPEVTQTPSHQVTQMGQEVILRCVPISNHLYFYWYRQILGQKVEFLVSFYNNEISEKSEIFDDQFSVERPDGSNFTLKIRSTKLEDSAMYFCASSEFEGDEQFFGPGTRLTVL.

In its sample, this clonotype was seen many times. The chain has TRBV6-6 and TRBJ1-2, with D tentatively TRBD1 (5 bases). This CDR3 has 16 amino acids. Germline V gene lookup returns CDR1 MNHNY and CDR2 SVGAGI (reference sequence). The V gene lost 0 bases and the J gene lost 1 base, with 12 bases spanning the gap. CDR3 region: CASSYSAGGVNYGYTF. The CDR3 bases are TGTGCCAGCAGTTACTCCGCGGGAGGGGTTAACTATGGCTACACCTTC.

This clonotype was picked up many times. The chain combines TRBV2 with TRBJ2-7; TRBD2 is a possible D gene (6 bases). The germline V gene has CDR1 SNHLY and CDR2 FYNNEI. This CDR3 comprises 14 residues. The V gene lost 4 bases and the J gene lost 5 bases, with 15 bases spanning the gap. CDR3 sequence reads: CASSVAGRGHEQYF. The DNA for the CDR3 is TGTGCCAGCAGTGTTGCCGGGAGAGGGCACGAGCAGTACTTC.

This clonotype was observed a few times. J is TRBJ2-1 and V is TRBV27; D might be TRBD1 (6 bases). The V end lost 3 bases, the J end lost 0 bases, and 12 bases lay between the germline ends. Germline assignment: CDR1 MNHEY and CDR2 SMNVEV (reference sequence). The CDR3 is 16 residues long. The CDR3 here is CASSLYDRSSYNEQFF. In DNA form, the CDR3 reads TGTGCCAGCAGTTTGTACGACAGGAGCTCCTACAATGAGCAGTTCTTC.

CDR3: CASRTGTGVAYTF. For the CDR3, the DNA is TGTGCCAGCAGAACCGGGACAGGTGTTGCCTACACCTTC. This sequence joins TRBV7-2 and TRBJ1-2, with 8 bases aligning to TRBD1. The ends lost 6 bases at V and 10 bases at J; junction bases unmatched: 10. The CDR3 loop spans 13 amino acids. The germline CDR1 and CDR2 sequences are SGHTA and FQGNSA.

This clonotype has a count of ten or more. This chain connects TRBV7-2 to TRBJ1-1, with no clear D. Germline V gives CDR1 SGHTA, CDR2 FQGNSA. Trimming left V 5 bases short and J 2 bases short, with 12 bases between. The CDR3 has 14 amino acids. The CDR3 nucleotides read TGTGCCAGCAGCATTAGAGTTAAAAACACTGAAGCTTTCTTT. It is translated as CASSIRVKNTEAFF.